This T cell receptor (beta chain) originates from a study of radiotherapy plus CTLA-4 blockade in lung cancer. This CDR3 has 15 amino acids. Data came from immunoSEQ multiplex PCR; TCRdb stores just in-frame clones and leaves some out. In the table there are 65,000 to 95,000 clones, around 90% of which are singletons. For this clone: Its matching antigen is unknown.

Broader study findings: In blood, TCR clones derived from the tumor expanded after radiotherapy plus ipilimumab.

This rearrangement joins TRBV1 to TRBJ2-1; TRBD2 reflects the table's D call only, with no check against the DNA. TRBV1 is annotated as a pseudogene. The origin of this receptor is a human donor with non-small cell lung cancer who had stable disease on radiotherapy plus ipilimumab. The sample here was peripheral blood, taken from a patient treated with radiotherapy plus ipilimumab. The CDR3 sequence: CTSSQIPSGRDEQFF. In DNA, the CDR3 is TGCACCAGCAGCCAAATCCCTAGCGGGAGAGATGAGCAGTTCTTC.